The entry that follows covers one T cell receptor beta chain sequence. TCRdb keeps only in-frame clones here, not all; method: immunoSEQ multiplex PCR. The sample has around 100,000 clones; roughly nine tenths are singletons. Between the trimmed V and J ends, which lost 9 bases and 4 bases, there was a span of 8 bases. The V gene's germline CDR1 is SGDLS and CDR2 YYNGEE. CDR3 length equals 11 residues. The sample comes from a study of T cell responses to AZD1222 COVID-19 vaccine. Material: peripheral blood, obtained 28 days after the second dose of the MenACWY control vaccine. The chain combines TRBV9 with TRBJ1-3; no clear D gene. The clonotype was recovered from an adult who received the MenACWY meningococcal vaccine as a control. Written as DNA, the CDR3 is TGTGCCAACCCGGGAGGAAACACCATATATTTT. Amino acid sequence: CANPGGNTIYF.